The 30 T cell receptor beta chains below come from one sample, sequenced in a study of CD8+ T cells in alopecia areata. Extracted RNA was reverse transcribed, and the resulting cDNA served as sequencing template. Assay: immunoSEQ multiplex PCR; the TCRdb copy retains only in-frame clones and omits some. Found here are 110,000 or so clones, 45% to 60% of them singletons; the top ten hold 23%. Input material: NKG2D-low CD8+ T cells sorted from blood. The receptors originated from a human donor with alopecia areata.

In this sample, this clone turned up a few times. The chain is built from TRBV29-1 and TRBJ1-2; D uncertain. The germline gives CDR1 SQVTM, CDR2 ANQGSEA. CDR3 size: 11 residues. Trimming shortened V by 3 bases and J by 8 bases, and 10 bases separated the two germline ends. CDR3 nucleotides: TGCAGCGTTGAGGGAAGGGAAGGCTACACCTTC. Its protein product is CSVEGREGYTF.

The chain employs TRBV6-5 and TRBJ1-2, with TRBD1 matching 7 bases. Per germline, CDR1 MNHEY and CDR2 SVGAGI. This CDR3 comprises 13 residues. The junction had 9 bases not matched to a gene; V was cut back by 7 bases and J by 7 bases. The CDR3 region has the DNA TGTGCCAGCACCTCAGGGGGAAGGCTTGGCTACACCTTC. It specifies CASTSGGRLGYTF.

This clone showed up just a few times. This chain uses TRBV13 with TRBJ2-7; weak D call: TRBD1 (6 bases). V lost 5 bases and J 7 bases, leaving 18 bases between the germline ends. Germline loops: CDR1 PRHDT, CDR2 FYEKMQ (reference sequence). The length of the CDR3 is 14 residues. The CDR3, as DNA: TGTGCCAGCAGCCAGGACAGTGTTCCGGGGGAGCAGTACTTC. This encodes CASSQDSVPGEQYF. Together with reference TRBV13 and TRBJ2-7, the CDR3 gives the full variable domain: AAGVIQSPRHLIKEKRETATLKCYPIPRHDTVYWYQQGPGQDPQFLISFYEKMQSDKGSIPDRFSAQQFSDYHSELNMSSLELGDSALYFCASSQDSVPGEQYFGPGTRLTVT.

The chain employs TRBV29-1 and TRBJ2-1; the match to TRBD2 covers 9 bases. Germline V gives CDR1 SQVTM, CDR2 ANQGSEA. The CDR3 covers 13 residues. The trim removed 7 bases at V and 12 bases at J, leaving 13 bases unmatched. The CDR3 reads CSARTSGPSGQFF. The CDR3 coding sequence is TGCAGCGCTAGAACTAGCGGGCCGTCGGGGCAGTTCTTC.

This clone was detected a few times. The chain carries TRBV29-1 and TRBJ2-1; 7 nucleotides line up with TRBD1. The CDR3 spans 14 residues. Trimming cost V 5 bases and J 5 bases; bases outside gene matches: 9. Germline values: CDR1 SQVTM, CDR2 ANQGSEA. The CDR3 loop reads CSVPDRETNNEQFF. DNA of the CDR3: TGCAGCGTTCCCGACAGGGAGACCAACAATGAGCAGTTCTTC.

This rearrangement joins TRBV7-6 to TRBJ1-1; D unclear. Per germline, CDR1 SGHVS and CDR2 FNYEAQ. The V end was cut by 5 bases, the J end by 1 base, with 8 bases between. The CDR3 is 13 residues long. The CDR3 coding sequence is TGTGCCAGCAGCCTCTCAGAGAACACTGAAGCTTTCTTT. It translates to CASSLSENTEAFF.

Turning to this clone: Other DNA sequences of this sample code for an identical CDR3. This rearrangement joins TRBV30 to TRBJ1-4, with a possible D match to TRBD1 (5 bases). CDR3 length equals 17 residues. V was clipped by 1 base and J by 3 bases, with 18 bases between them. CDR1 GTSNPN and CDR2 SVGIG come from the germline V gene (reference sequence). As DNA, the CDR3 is TGTGCCTGGAGTGCGGCAGGGACTGGAGCGGCTAATGAAAAACTGTTTTTT. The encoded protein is CAWSAAGTGAANEKLFF.

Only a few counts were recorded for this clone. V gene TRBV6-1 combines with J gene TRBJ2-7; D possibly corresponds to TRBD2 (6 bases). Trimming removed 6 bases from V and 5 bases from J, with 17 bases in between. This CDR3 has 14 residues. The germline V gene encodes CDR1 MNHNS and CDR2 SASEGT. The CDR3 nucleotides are TGTGCCAGCAGGGAATGGACTAAGAGGGACGAGCAGTACTTC. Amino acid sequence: CASREWTKRDEQYF.

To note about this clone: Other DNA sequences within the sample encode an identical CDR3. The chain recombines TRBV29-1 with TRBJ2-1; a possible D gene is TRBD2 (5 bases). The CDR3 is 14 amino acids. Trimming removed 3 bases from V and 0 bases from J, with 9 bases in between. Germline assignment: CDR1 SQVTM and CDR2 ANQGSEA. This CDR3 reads CSVDRGSSYNEQFF. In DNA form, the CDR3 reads TGCAGCGTTGATCGAGGGAGCTCCTACAATGAGCAGTTCTTC.

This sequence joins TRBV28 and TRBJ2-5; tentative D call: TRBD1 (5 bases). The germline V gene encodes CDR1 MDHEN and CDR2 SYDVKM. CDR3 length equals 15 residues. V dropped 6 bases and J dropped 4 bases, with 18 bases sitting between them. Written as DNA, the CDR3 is TGTGCCAGCAGAATGGGGCTCGAAGGCATAGAGACCCAGTACTTC. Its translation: CASRMGLEGIETQYF.

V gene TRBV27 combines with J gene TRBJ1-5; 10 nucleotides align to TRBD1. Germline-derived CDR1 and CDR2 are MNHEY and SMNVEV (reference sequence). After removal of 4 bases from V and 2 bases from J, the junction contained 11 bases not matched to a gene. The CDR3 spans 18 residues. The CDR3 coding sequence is TGTGCCAGCAGTTCGATTGCCGGGGACAGGGGAGGCAATCAGCCCCAGCATTTT. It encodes CASSSIAGDRGGNQPQHF.

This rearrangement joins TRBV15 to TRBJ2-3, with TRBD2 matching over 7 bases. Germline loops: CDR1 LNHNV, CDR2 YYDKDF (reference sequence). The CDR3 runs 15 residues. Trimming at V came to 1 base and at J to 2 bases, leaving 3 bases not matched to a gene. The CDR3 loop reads CATSRGGRDTDTQYF. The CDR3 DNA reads TGTGCCACCAGCAGAGGTGGGAGGGACACAGATACGCAGTATTTT. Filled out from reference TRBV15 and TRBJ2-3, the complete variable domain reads DAMVIQNPRYQVTQFGKPVTLSCSQTLNHNVMYWYQQKSSQAPKLLFHYYDKDFNNEADTPDNFQSRRPNTSFCFLDIRSPGLGDTAMYLCATSRGGRDTDTQYFGPGTRLTVL.

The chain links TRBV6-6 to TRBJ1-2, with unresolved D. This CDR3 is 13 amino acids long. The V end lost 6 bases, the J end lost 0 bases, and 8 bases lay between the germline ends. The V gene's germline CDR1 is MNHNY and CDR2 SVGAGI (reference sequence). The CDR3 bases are TGTGCCAGCAGGGGAACAACTAACTATGGCTACACCTTC. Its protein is CASRGTTNYGYTF.

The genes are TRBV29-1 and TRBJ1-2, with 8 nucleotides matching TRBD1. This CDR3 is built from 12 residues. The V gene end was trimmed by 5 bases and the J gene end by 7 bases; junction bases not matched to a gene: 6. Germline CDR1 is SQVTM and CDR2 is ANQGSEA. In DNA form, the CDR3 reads TGCAGCGTTACGCCAGGGGGCGTTGGCTACACCTTC. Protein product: CSVTPGGVGYTF.

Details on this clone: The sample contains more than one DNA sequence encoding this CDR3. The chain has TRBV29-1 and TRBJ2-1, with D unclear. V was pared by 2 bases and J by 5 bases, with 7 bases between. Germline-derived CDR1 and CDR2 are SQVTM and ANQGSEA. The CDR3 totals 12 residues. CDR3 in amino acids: CSVEIRDNEQFF. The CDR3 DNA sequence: TGCAGCGTTGAAATTAGGGACAATGAGCAGTTCTTC.

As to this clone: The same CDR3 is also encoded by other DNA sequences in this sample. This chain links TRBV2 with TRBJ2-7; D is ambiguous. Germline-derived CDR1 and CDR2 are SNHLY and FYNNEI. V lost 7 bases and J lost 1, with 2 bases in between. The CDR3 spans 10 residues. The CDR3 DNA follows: TGTGCCAGCATTTCCTACGAGCAGTACTTC. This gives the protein CASISYEQYF. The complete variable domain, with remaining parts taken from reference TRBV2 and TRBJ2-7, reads EPEVTQTPSHQVTQMGQEVILRCVPISNHLYFYWYRQILGQKVEFLVSFYNNEISEKSEIFDDQFSVERPDGSNFTLKIRSTKLEDSAMYFCASISYEQYFGPGTRLTVT.

This CDR3 is CASGDRGETQYF. CDR3 nucleotides: TGTGCCAGCGGGGACAGGGGAGAGACCCAGTACTTC. The rearrangement joins TRBV27 to TRBJ2-5; 10 bases line up with TRBD1. Germline V CDR1 and CDR2: MNHEY, SMNVEV (reference sequence). J was trimmed by 4 bases and V by 8 bases; bases with no gene match: 1. The CDR3 contains 12 residues.

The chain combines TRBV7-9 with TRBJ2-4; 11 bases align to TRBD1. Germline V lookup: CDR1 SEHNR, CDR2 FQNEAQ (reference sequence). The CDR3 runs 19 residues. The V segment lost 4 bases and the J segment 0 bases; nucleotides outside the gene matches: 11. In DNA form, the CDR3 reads TGTGCCAGCAGCTCCACCGGGACAGGGGGAGAGGGAGCCAAAAACATTCAGTACTTC. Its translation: CASSSTGTGGEGAKNIQYF.

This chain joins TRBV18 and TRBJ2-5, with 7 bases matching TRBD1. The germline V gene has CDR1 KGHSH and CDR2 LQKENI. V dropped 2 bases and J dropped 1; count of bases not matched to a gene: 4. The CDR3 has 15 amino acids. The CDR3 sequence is CASSPTGATQETQYF. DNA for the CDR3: TGTGCCAGCTCACCAACAGGGGCCACCCAAGAGACCCAGTACTTC.

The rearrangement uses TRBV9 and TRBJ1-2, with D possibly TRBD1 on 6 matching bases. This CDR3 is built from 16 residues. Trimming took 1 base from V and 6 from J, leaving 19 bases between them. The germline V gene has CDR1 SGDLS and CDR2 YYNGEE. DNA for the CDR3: TGTGCCAGCAGCGTAAACCAGGGGTTTGGTGTCGATGGCTACACCTTC. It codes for CASSVNQGFGVDGYTF.

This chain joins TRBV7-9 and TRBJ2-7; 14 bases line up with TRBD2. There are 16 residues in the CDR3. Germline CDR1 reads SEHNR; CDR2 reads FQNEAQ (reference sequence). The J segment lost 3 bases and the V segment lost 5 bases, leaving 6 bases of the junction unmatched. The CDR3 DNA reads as TGTGCCAGCAGCCTAGGGACTAGCGGGAGAAACTACGAGCAGTACTTC. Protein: CASSLGTSGRNYEQYF.

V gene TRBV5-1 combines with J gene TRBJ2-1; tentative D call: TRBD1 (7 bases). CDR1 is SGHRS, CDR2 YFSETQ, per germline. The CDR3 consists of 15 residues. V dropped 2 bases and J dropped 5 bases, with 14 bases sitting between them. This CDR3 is CASSLTGAGNNEQFF. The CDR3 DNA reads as TGCGCCAGCAGCTTAACAGGGGCGGGAAACAATGAGCAGTTCTTC.

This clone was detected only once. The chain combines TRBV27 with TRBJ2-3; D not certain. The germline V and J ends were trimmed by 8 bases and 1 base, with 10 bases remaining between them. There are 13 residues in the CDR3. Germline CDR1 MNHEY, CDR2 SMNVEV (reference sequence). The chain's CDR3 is CASGLWGTDTQYF. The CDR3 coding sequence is TGTGCCAGCGGCCTTTGGGGCACAGATACGCAGTATTTT.

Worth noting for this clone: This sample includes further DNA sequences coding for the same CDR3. The CDR3 nucleotides are TGTGCCAGCAGCCAGGGAGGCAATGAGCAGTTCTTC. Protein product: CASSQGGNEQFF. The V and J genes are TRBV4-2 and TRBJ2-1; TRBD2 might be the D (6 bases). CDR3 size: 12 residues. Germline CDR1 is LGHNA and CDR2 is YNFKEQ. V dropped 3 bases and J dropped 6 bases, with 6 bases sitting between them.

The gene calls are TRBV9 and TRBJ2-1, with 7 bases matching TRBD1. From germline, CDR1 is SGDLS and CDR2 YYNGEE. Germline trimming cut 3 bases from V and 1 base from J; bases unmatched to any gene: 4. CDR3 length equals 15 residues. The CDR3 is CASSDGTASYNEQFF. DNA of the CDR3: TGTGCCAGCAGCGATGGGACAGCTTCCTACAATGAGCAGTTCTTC.

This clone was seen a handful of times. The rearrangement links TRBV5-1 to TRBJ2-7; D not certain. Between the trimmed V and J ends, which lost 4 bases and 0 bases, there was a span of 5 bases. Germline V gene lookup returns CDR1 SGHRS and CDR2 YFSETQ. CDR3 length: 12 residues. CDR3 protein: CASSQGSYEQYF. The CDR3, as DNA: TGCGCCAGCAGCCAAGGCTCCTACGAGCAGTACTTC.

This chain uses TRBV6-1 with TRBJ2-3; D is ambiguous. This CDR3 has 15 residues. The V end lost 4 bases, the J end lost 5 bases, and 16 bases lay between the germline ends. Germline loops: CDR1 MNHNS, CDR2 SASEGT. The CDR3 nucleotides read TGTGCCAGCAGTGCAAAGTGGGGTTCGGGAGATACGCAGTATTTT. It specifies CASSAKWGSGDTQYF.

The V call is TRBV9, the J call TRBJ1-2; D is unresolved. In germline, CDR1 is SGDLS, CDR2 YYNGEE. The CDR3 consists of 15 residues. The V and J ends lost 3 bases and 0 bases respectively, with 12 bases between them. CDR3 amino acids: CASSGFRFSNYGYTF. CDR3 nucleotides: TGTGCCAGCAGCGGTTTTCGGTTCTCTAACTATGGCTACACCTTC.

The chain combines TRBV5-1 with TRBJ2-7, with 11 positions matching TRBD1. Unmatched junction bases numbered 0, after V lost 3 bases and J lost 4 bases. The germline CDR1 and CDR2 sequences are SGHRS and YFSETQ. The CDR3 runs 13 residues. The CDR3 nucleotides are TGCGCCAGCAGCTGGGACAGGGGGTACGAGCAGTACTTC. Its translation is CASSWDRGYEQYF.

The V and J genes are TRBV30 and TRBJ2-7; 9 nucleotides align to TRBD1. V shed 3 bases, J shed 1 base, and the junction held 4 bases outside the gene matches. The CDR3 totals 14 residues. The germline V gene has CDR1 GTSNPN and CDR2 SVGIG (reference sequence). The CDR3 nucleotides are TGTGCCTGGAGCTCGGGACAGGGATCCTACGAGCAGTACTTC. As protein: CAWSSGQGSYEQYF.